The source of this T cell receptor (beta chain) is a study of beta chain features in type 1 diabetes. Germline loops: CDR1 SGHRS, CDR2 YFSETQ. V lost 4 bases, J lost 7 bases, and 11 bases lay in between. The CDR3 extends over 13 amino acids. Reverse transcription of all isolated RNA meant that expressed TCRB transcripts were sequenced. An average approximately 4 million reads came from naive, central memory and regulatory T cell samples. The method was immunoSEQ multiplex PCR; TCRdb's version includes in-frame clones alone and lacks a portion of them. The data contain roughly 610,000 clones, 15% to 17% of them singletons. Sort purity for all populations was recorded as exceeding 98%. For this clone: Its antigen is still unknown.

Study-level results: When Type 1 diabetes patients were examined, their TCRB CDR3s proved moderately but significantly shorter in all four CD4+ subsets. PCR could preferentially amplify shorter templates, alike in patients and controls.

The V and J genes are TRBV5-1 and TRBJ1-4; perhaps TRBD1 as D (5 bases). This sequence originates from a man aged 18 to 29 in good health. The material sequenced was naive CD4+ T cells from blood. The CDR3, as DNA: TGCGCCAGCAGCAAGGACAAGCCTGAAAAACTGTTTTTT. Translation gives CASSKDKPEKLFF.